The present T cell receptor (beta chain) was sequenced within a study of OX40 agonist ivuxolimab in advanced cancers. V lost 4 bases and J 0 bases, leaving 14 bases between the germline ends. The CDR3 consists of 16 residues. CDR1 and CDR2 (germline): SGHTA, FQGNSA. Generated by immunoSEQ multiplex PCR, the TCRdb table keeps only in-frame clones and is missing some. This table holds around 64,000 clones, about four fifths found once. This clone was recorded only once. The sequences come from CD4+ or CD8+ T cells sorted from blood, collected in a trial of the OX40 agonist ivuxolimab. This TCR came from an adult with an advanced solid tumor such as melanoma, head and neck, liver or kidney cancer. The rearrangement links TRBV7-2 to TRBJ2-3; D is possibly TRBD2 (5 bases). The CDR3, as DNA: TGTGCCAGCAGCTACGGCGGAGGTCCTAGCACAGATACGCAGTATTTT. Translation gives CASSYGGGPSTDTQYF.